What follows is one T cell receptor (beta chain) and its context. Its specificity is unknown. Next came a second PCR, run for about 7 to 12 cycles, which used a sample-barcoded 5' primer along with a J-beta primer mix. From the 5' RACE reads, TCRdb called clonotypes with MiXCR, one entry per CDR3 protein. This sample has some 1,500,000 distinct CDR3 sequences, with approximately 39% found just once. This specimen comes from a study of blood T cells in healthy people across ages. Study at large: About one barcoded beta molecule per two T cells was the capture yield of template switching.

Points from the study as a whole: The study regarded diversity estimates from one million T cells as underestimates. Naive CD4+ cell counts and diversity both ran higher in long-lived than in aged donors.

Sequencing input: blood. This clonotype was sampled from a young woman in good health.

The CDR3 protein is CASSLERANKQFF. In DNA form, the CDR3 reads TGTGCCAGCAGCTTAGAGAGGGCAAACAAGCAGTTCTTC. The chain has TRBV7-8 and TRBJ2-1; the D gene is possibly TRBD2 (5 bases). CDR1 is SGHVS, CDR2 FQNEAQ, per germline. The CDR3 length is 13 residues. The V end lost 1 base, the J end lost 11 bases, and 12 bases lay between the germline ends.